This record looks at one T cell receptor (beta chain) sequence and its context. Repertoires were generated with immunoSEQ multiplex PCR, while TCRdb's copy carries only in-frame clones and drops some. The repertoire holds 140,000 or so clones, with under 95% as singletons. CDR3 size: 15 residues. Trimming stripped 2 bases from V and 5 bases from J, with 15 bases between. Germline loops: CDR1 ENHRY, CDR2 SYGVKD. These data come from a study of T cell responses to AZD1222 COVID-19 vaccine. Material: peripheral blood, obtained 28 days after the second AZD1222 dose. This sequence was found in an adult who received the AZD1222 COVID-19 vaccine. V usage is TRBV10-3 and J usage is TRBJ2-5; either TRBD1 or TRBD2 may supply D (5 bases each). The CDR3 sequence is CAISEPGPRSETQYF. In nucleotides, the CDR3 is TGTGCCATCAGTGAGCCGGGACCTCGGTCCGAGACCCAGTACTTC.